Below are 10 T cell receptor beta chains sequenced from a single sample in a study of blood T cell repertoires in COVID-19. The protocol was immunoSEQ multiplex PCR, while the TCRdb copy is restricted to in-frame clones and leaves out a portion. The sample lists under 100,000 clones, approximately 78% occurring once. Source material: peripheral blood. These receptors all stem from a human donor in a cohort sampled during active COVID-19.

This clone was seen only once. This chain links TRBV19 with TRBJ1-1; 8 positions match TRBD1. The CDR3 extends over 14 amino acids. CDR1 and CDR2 (germline): LNHDA, SQIVND (reference sequence). V shed 1 base, J shed 7 bases, and the junction held 5 bases outside the gene matches. The CDR3 is CASSIAGGYNEAFF. CDR3 nucleotides: TGTGCCAGTAGTATAGCAGGGGGCTATAATGAAGCTTTCTTT.

V and J are TRBV2 and TRBJ1-4; 9 bases line up with TRBD1. The CDR3 runs 13 residues. In germline, CDR1 is SNHLY, CDR2 FYNNEI. Trimming took 6 bases from V and 8 from J; bases not matched to a gene: 4. The CDR3 loop reads CASRGTGNEKLFF. The CDR3 DNA sequence: TGTGCCAGCAGGGGGACAGGGAACGAAAAACTGTTTTTT.

The chain is built from TRBV9 and TRBJ2-5; 7 positions match TRBD1. The V gene's germline CDR1 is SGDLS and CDR2 YYNGEE. Trimming cost V 4 bases and J 2 bases; bases outside gene matches: 8. The CDR3 runs 15 residues. CDR3 sequence: CASSQWSRGQETQYF. CDR3 DNA: TGTGCCAGCAGCCAGTGGAGCAGGGGGCAAGAGACCCAGTACTTC.

The chain combines TRBV4-1 with TRBJ2-5, with D possibly being TRBD1 (6 bases). V was clipped by 4 bases and J by 4 bases, with 19 bases between them. Germline V gene data show CDR1 as MGHRA and CDR2 as YSYEKL. The CDR3 is 16 amino acids. CDR3 nucleotide sequence: TGCGCCAGCAGCCCCGCGGCCCGGGACACCGGAGAGACCCAGTACTTC. Translation gives CASSPAARDTGETQYF.

A word on this clone: Additional DNA sequences in this sample encode the identical CDR3. The V gene is TRBV5-1, the J gene TRBJ1-2, with D possibly matching TRBD1 (6 bases). The V end lost 4 bases, the J end lost 1 base, and 11 bases lay between the germline ends. From germline, CDR1 is SGHRS and CDR2 YFSETQ. This CDR3 comprises 14 residues. The CDR3 protein is CASSLGQINYGYTF. The CDR3 bases are TGCGCCAGCAGCCTGGGACAAATTAACTATGGCTACACCTTC.

The V and J genes are TRBV2 and TRBJ1-1, with 10 bases lining up with TRBD1. From germline, CDR1 is SNHLY and CDR2 FYNNEI. CDR3 size: 15 residues. V lost 0 bases, J lost 11 bases, and 9 bases stayed unmatched. The CDR3 DNA reads TGTGCCAGCAGTGAAGCTATGGGACAGGGGAGAGTGGCTTTCTTT. It codes for CASSEAMGQGRVAFF.

This clone was seen at least ten times. The rearrangement uses TRBV9 and TRBJ2-7; a weak D match, TRBD2 (6 bases). The V gene lost 4 bases and the J gene lost 7 bases, with 21 bases spanning the gap. Germline CDR1 SGDLS, CDR2 YYNGEE. The CDR3 runs to 15 residues. The CDR3 DNA follows: TGTGCCAGCAGCCCCCGGACGGGACTTCTGAGGGAGCAGTACTTC. It yields the protein CASSPRTGLLREQYF.

The V and J genes are TRBV7-2 and TRBJ1-5; weak D call: TRBD1 (6 bases). Trimming took off 3 bases at V and 4 bases at J, with 7 bases between the two ends. This CDR3 is 13 amino acids long. Germline CDR1 is SGHTA and CDR2 is FQGNSA. CDR3 DNA: TGTGCCAGCAGCTTCCAGGGGAATCAGCCCCAGCATTTT. Amino acids: CASSFQGNQPQHF.

This clone was counted a few times. The chain couples TRBV15 to TRBJ2-2; perhaps TRBD1 as D (5 bases). CDR3 length: 13 residues. V dropped 2 bases and J dropped 5 bases, with 6 bases sitting between them. The germline CDR1 and CDR2 sequences are LNHNV and YYDKDF (reference sequence). The CDR3 nucleotides read TGTGCCACCAGCAGAAAGGGGACCGGGGAGCTGTTTTTT. This translates into CATSRKGTGELFF.

The chain has TRBV15 and TRBJ1-4; D perhaps matches TRBD1 (6 bases). Trimming shortened V by 5 bases and J by 8 bases, and 12 bases separated the two germline ends. CDR3 length: 13 residues. The germline gives CDR1 LNHNV, CDR2 YYDKDF (reference sequence). This CDR3 reads CATSVRTVEKLFF. The CDR3 DNA follows: TGTGCCACCAGCGTCCGGACAGTCGAAAAACTGTTTTTT.